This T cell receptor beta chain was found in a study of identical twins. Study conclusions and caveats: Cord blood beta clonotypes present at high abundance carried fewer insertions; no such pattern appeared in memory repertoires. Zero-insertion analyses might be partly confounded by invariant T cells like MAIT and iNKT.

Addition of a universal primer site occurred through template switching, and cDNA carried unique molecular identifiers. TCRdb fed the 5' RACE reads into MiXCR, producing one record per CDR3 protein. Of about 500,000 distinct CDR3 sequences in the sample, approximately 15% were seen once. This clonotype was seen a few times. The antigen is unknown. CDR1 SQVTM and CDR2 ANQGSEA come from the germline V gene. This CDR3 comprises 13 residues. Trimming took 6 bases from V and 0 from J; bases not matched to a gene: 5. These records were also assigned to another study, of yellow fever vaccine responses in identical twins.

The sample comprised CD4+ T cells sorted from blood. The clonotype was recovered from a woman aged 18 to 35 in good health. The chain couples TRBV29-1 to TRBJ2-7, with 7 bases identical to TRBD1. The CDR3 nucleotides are TGCAGCGTGACACAGGGGTTCTCCTACGAGCAGTACTTC. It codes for CSVTQGFSYEQYF.